This entry concerns a single T cell receptor (beta chain). Its specificity is not known. Per the original data handling: ImmunoSEQ yielded junction-only sequences lacking quality scores, so filtering differed. TCRdb's copy holds only in-frame clones and misses some; the assay was immunoSEQ multiplex PCR. The V and J calls and the clone size are those of that table, but D and trimming were determined from the DNA. This sample has millions of clones, with approximately 95% found just once. This sample stems from a study of shared clonotypes between healthy human individuals. Findings of the study overall: Represented diversity, genetic and exposure-history alike, was limited by few donors. Memory subsets generally showed lower estimated richness than naive subsets.

Trimming shortened V by 5 bases and J by 1 base, and 11 bases separated the two germline ends. The CDR3 sequence is 14 residues long. The germline CDR1 and CDR2 sequences are MNHNY and SVGAGI (reference sequence). This sequence was found in a man younger than 30 in good health. Some clones in this sample may be carry-over from other donors' samples. This rearrangement joins TRBV6-6 to TRBJ1-1; D is uncertain. The sequenced sample was naive CD4+ T cells from PBMCs. This sample's subset: CD45RA+ positively selected. DNA of the CDR3: TGTGCCAGCAGTCCGACCGGGAGGAACACTGAAGCTTTCTTT. Translated: CASSPTGRNTEAFF.